This T cell receptor beta chain was profiled in a study of shared clonotypes between healthy human individuals (dated by TCRdb to between 2020 and 2021). The study in broad terms: The cohort included three men and two women between 18 and 49 years of age. For each donor, CD4 naive and CD4 memory were each run on three plates, CD8 naive on two plates, and CD8 memory on one plate. To estimate repertoire size and how much clonotypes are shared between individuals, the study performed deep sequencing of blood TCR repertoires from about 5 healthy adults. Different laboratories and diverse techniques were used to prepare libraries and sequence TCR repertoires, to increase sequencing depth and limit assay-specific biases. Each donor's leukapheresis produced roughly between roughly 0.85 and 9.5 billion PBMCs.

On this clone itself: No cognate antigen has been identified for it. The input lacks base qualities; no much larger clone sits a single base away.

TCR CDR3 regions were amplified from genomic DNA by multiplex PCR using the deep immunoSEQ assay. Extracted genomic DNA from each cell subset was distributed evenly across all wells of several immunoSEQ 96-well plates, and each plate was treated as a replicate. Each replicate PCR for sorted subsets received approximately 200 ng genomic DNA, equal to 28,000 or so T cell genomes. The purified libraries were quantified using a Qubit 3.0 fluorometer, sized with a Bioanalyzer 2100, and then quantified again using the KAPA Library Quantification kit. Each immunoSEQ 96-well plate was sequenced on its own single-read 150-cycle Illumina NextSeq 550 flow cell. In the original analysis: Because the immunoSEQ output held only junctional sequences and lacked quality scores, the filtering could not match the filtering applied to full-length reads. To assign V/J genes and CDR3, sequences were annotated against IMGT germline references using PyIR, a Python wrapper for IgBLAST v1.9. Reads were removed for weak V/J assignments (E-value above 1e-6), missing CDR3, stop codons, out-of-frame junctions, or ambiguous translated residues. V3J clonotypes were defined by identical inferred V gene, J gene, and CDR3 amino acid sequence. The percentage overlap between two repertoires was calculated by dividing the number of shared unique clonotypes by the size of the smaller repertoire. RTK rarefaction, the Chao1 estimator, and Recon v2.1 estimates of unobserved clonotypes were used to assess repertoire richness. Generation probabilities for all TCRbeta clonotypes obtained by the gDNA method from a few donors were computed using OLGA. The clones in this table, taken by TCRdb from immuneACCESS, are in-frame only. Not every clone is retained; where verified, under half of the shortfall comes from an unresolved V gene, and the cause of the rest is unknown. V, J and clone size are those of that table, while D and trimming were read from the DNA. The sample has some 1.4 million clones on record, approximately 97% of them singletons. The ten biggest clones cover roughly 1.2% of the sample.

CDR1 and CDR2, per the germline V gene, are SGHDN and FVKESK. Germline trimming amounts to 2 bases on V and 6 bases on J, with 4 as the count of junction bases outside the gene matches. The CDR3, from cysteine to phenylalanine, totals 14 residues. Only the CDR3 region is kept as DNA, spanning 42 bases read in frame from base 1. Donors were healthy HIV-negative adults with no recently reported acute infections or vaccinations. All donors were Caucasian adults living in Nashville, Tennessee, USA. CD4+ T cells were enriched by magnetic negative selection; naive cells were then positively selected on CD45RA, and the negative fraction formed the memory subset. Blood was obtained by leukapheresis, after which PBMCs were separated by Ficoll-Histopaque density gradient centrifugation and cryopreserved in liquid nitrogen vapor phase. Analytical flow cytometry was used to check the purity and quantity of every magnetically sorted T cell population. Each sorted fraction had its genomic DNA isolated and then quantified by UV absorbance on a Nanodrop 2000c.

Summary of the overall study and its limitations: When a handful of donors were compared, the shared fraction of clonotypes was about 5% for naive CD4, roughly 3.4% for naive CD8, roughly 2.3% for memory CD4, and 0.3% to 0.5% for memory CD8. Pairwise subsampling led to the expectation that sequencing depth would affect the degree of clonotype sharing among donors. Only blood was sampled, and tissue TCR repertoires likely differ from those in blood. Even with the large sequencing depth, rarefaction of the sorted-subset datasets indicated that sequencing was incomplete. Compared with non-shared clonotypes, the clonotypes found in all four sorted-subset donors had higher generation probabilities. The genetic and exposure-history diversity represented was limited by the small number of donors. Estimated clonotype richness was generally larger for naive than for memory subsets.

This clonotype was sampled from a man aged 30 to 45 in good health. The sequencing input was naive CD4+ T cells sorted from blood. The cell subset or site label corresponds to: CD45RA+ positively selected. The sequence joins TRBV14 to TRBJ2-3; 8 nucleotides in the junction match TRBD1. The CDR3 protein: CASSQIRGPDTQYF. The DNA sequence reads TGTGCCAGCAGCCAAATCAGGGGGCCGGATACGCAGTATTTT.